The 30 T cell receptor beta chains presented below share a single source sample, sequenced in a study of metastatic and nonmetastatic thyroid tumors. Until they underwent thyroid surgery, no patient had received any treatment. TCRdb re-called clones from the PCR reads using MiXCR. The sample contains 30,000 to 35,000 clones, around 28% of which appear only once. The sequenced material came from blood. The receptors shown here come from a female donor with papillary thyroid cancer or a benign thyroid nodule (not recorded which). Some clones in this sample may be carry-over from other donors' samples.

The CDR3, as DNA: TGTGCCAGCAGTTTTCAGGGAGGTCATTATTGCTACACCTTC. It is translated as CASSFQGGHYCYTF. V gene TRBV12-3 or TRBV12-4 combines with J gene TRBJ1-2; possible D gene TRBD1, 5 bases. V lost 3 bases and J lost 9, with 17 bases in between. The CDR3 runs to 14 residues.

This clone is termed medium-sized. At the DNA level, this CDR3 is encoded by other sequences in the same sample as well. The V and J genes are TRBV6-2 or TRBV6-3 and TRBJ1-1, with 10 bases aligning to TRBD1. Germline CDR1 and CDR2: MNHEY and SVGEGT. The CDR3 runs 16 residues. V lost 2 bases and J lost 5; bases outside the gene matches: 8. DNA for the CDR3: TGTGCCAGCAGTTACACCGGGACAGGGGCGTGGACTGAAGCTTTCTTT. Translating gives CASSYTGTGAWTEAFF.

On this clone: It may be a read error: a sequence one base away is much more abundant. Other DNA sequences in the sample encode the same CDR3. J is TRBJ2-3 and V is TRBV10-1; no definite D call. The length of the CDR3 is 12 residues. V lost 6 bases and J 7 bases, leaving 11 bases between the germline ends. Germline CDR1 is WNHNN and CDR2 is SYGVQD (reference sequence). As DNA, the CDR3 is TGCGCCAGCAGAGGAAATCTCAATACGCAGTATTTT. Protein sequence: CASRGNLNTQYF.

By sample fraction, this clone is medium-sized. The chain uses TRBV6-1 and TRBJ2-3, with 10 bases aligning to TRBD2. The CDR3 is made up of 14 amino acids. V shed 6 bases and J 7 bases; nucleotides not matched to a gene: 7. From germline, CDR1 is MNHNS and CDR2 SASEGT. CDR3 amino acids: CASSLSGGHHTQYF. The DNA of the CDR3 is TGTGCCAGCAGCCTTAGCGGGGGGCATCATACGCAGTATTTT.

The V and J genes are TRBV10-3 and TRBJ2-5; no clear D gene. Germline V gene sequence: CDR1 ENHRY, CDR2 SYGVKD. V dropped 6 bases and J dropped 5 bases, with 13 bases sitting between them. The CDR3 consists of 13 residues. The DNA for the CDR3 is TGTGCCATCAGATGCTCGGTGGGTGAGACCCAGTACTTC. Amino acid sequence: CAIRCSVGETQYF.

The rearrangement links TRBV9 to TRBJ1-2; 10 positions match TRBD1. Germline V gene data show CDR1 as SGDLS and CDR2 as YYNGEE. The CDR3 sequence is 17 residues long. Unmatched junction bases numbered 11, after V lost 2 bases and J lost 4 bases. CDR3 coding DNA: TGTGCCAGCAGCGTGGGGACAGGGGAAGCCGTTCCCTATGGCTACACCTTC. Translated: CASSVGTGEAVPYGYTF.

The chain links TRBV6-1 to TRBJ1-4, with a weak D call TRBD1 (5 bases). CDR3 length equals 15 residues. Trimming cost V 5 bases and J 8 bases, with 18 bases left between them. Germline V CDR1 and CDR2: MNHNS, SASEGT. The CDR3 DNA reads TGTGCCAGCAGTCCGCTCTGGGGGGGAAACGAAAAACTGTTTTTT. As protein: CASSPLWGGNEKLFF.

The chain links TRBV6-2 or TRBV6-3 to TRBJ2-7; 8 bases agree with TRBD1. This CDR3 region has 14 residues. Germline V gene data show CDR1 as MNHEY and CDR2 as SVGEGT. The trim removed 2 bases at V and 1 base at J, leaving 1 base unmatched. CDR3 amino acids: CASSYQGASYEQYF. The CDR3 DNA is TGTGCCAGCAGTTACCAGGGGGCATCCTACGAGCAGTACTTC.

This clone was detected many times. At one end the junction does not follow the germline gene, possibly because of a read error. This chain uses TRBV7-7 with TRBJ2-1; 8 bases fit TRBD1. Per germline, CDR1 SSHAT and CDR2 FNYEAQ (reference sequence). This CDR3 spans 14 amino acids. The chain's CDR3 is CASSTGQGTNEQFF. The CDR3 region has the DNA TGTGCTAGCAGCACCGGACAGGGAACGAATGAGCAGTTCTTC. Variable domain in full (rest from reference TRBV7-7 and TRBJ2-1): GAGVSQSPRYKVTKRGQDVTLRCDPISSHATLYWYQQALGQGPEFLTYFNYEAQPDKSGLPSDRFSAERPEGSISTLTIQRTEQRDSAMYRCASSTGQGTNEQFFGPGTRLTVL.

This clone was seen more than once but under ten times. This chain links TRBV20-1 with TRBJ2-7; no definite D call. The length of the CDR3 is 15 residues. Germline V gives CDR1 DFQATT, CDR2 SNEGSKA (reference sequence). V lost 2 bases, J lost 3 bases, and 17 bases lay in between. CDR3 residues: CSARYPAVSIYEQYF. The CDR3 DNA reads as TGCAGTGCTAGATATCCGGCTGTTTCGATCTACGAGCAGTACTTC.

The CDR3 DNA reads as TGCGCCAGCAGCTTTCGCGCCGGAAAACAGGGGTTCACCTACGAGCAGTACTTC. This codes for CASSFRAGKQGFTYEQYF. The rearrangement links TRBV5-1 to TRBJ2-7, with TRBD1 identical over 7 bases. This CDR3 is 18 amino acids long. Germline CDR1 reads SGHRS; CDR2 reads YFSETQ. Losses at the gene ends were 2 bases for V and 2 bases for J; bases not matched to a gene: 16.

J is TRBJ1-2 and V is TRBV2; D unclear. The CDR3 runs to 13 residues. Germline CDR1 is SNHLY and CDR2 is FYNNEI. CDR3 in amino acids: CGRRANSYYGYTF. The CDR3 nucleotides read TGTGGCAGAAGAGCTAACTCTTACTATGGCTACACCTTC.

V gene TRBV20-1 combines with J gene TRBJ2-5; D perhaps matches TRBD1 (5 bases). This CDR3 is 15 amino acids long. In germline, CDR1 is DFQATT, CDR2 SNEGSKA (reference sequence). V lost 6 bases, J lost 2 bases, and 19 bases lay in between. CDR3 sequence reads: CSADQPAGLQETQYF. The CDR3 bases are TGCAGTGCGGACCAGCCAGCAGGGTTACAAGAGACCCAGTACTTC.

This clone has only one observation. The chain combines TRBV7-3 with TRBJ1-6; possible D gene TRBD1, 5 bases. Trimming took off 1 base at V and 0 bases at J, with 10 bases between the two ends. CDR3 length equals 17 residues. Germline-derived CDR1 and CDR2 are SGHTA and FQGTGA. Here the CDR3 reads CASSLMKGSSYNSPLHF. CDR3 coding DNA: TGTGCCAGCAGCTTAATGAAGGGGAGCTCCTATAATTCACCCCTCCACTTT. The full variable domain, its missing parts supplied by reference TRBV7-3 and TRBJ1-6, is GAGVSQTPSNKVTEKGKYVELRCDPISGHTALYWYRQSLGQGPEFLIYFQGTGAADDSGLPNDRFFAVRPEGSVSTLKIQRTERGDSAVYLCASSLMKGSSYNSPLHFGNGTRLTVT.

There are a few counts of this clone. This chain links TRBV6-1 with TRBJ1-1; the D is unclear. This CDR3 has 12 residues. Trimming shortened V by 7 bases and J by 1 base, and 7 bases separated the two germline ends. Germline CDR1 and CDR2: MNHNS and SASEGT. The CDR3: CASNTANTEAFF. For the CDR3, the DNA is TGTGCCAGCAATACCGCGAACACTGAAGCTTTCTTT.

This clone appeared many times. The chain carries TRBV27 and TRBJ2-2, with TRBD2 identical over 11 bases. After removal of 2 bases from V and 7 bases from J, the junction contained 9 bases not matched to a gene. Germline CDR1 is MNHEY and CDR2 is SMNVEV (reference sequence). This CDR3 spans 17 amino acids. The CDR3 DNA is TGTGCCAGCAGTTTAATAGCGGGAGGGCCGCAGGTCGGGGAGCTGTTTTTT. Encoded protein: CASSLIAGGPQVGELFF.

This clone was recorded a few times. The V and J genes are TRBV27 and TRBJ2-7; tentatively, D is TRBD1 (6 bases). The CDR3 is 15 residues long. The germline CDR1 and CDR2 sequences are MNHEY and SMNVEV (reference sequence). The V and J ends lost 4 bases and 1 base respectively, with 14 bases between them. The CDR3 region is CASSSRDTLSYEQYF. Written as DNA, the CDR3 is TGTGCCAGCAGTTCCCGGGACACCCTATCCTACGAGCAGTACTTC.

This clone appeared a few times. The chain combines TRBV6-1 with TRBJ1-3; D perhaps matches TRBD1 (6 bases). The CDR3 covers 15 residues. Looked up from germline, CDR1 is MNHNS and CDR2 is SASEGT. The ends were cut back, 6 bases at V and 0 bases at J, with 12 bases in the middle. This CDR3 reads CASSPGVYSGNTIYF. CDR3 coding DNA: TGTGCCAGCAGCCCAGGGGTCTACTCTGGAAACACCATATATTTT.

In this sample, this clone turned up many times. This chain links TRBV7-3 with TRBJ2-7; perhaps TRBD1 as D (6 bases). This CDR3 is 13 amino acids long. CDR1 is SGHTA, CDR2 FQGTGA, per germline. The V gene lost 2 bases and the J gene lost 3 bases, with 8 bases spanning the gap. The CDR3 sequence: CASSLQQGYEQYF. For the CDR3, the DNA is TGTGCCAGCAGCTTACAACAGGGCTACGAGCAGTACTTC.

The gene calls are TRBV5-6 and TRBJ2-3; possible D gene TRBD1, 5 bases. With 1 base removed from V and 4 bases from J, the gap between germline ends came to 16 bases. The CDR3 extends over 16 amino acids. From germline, CDR1 is SGHDT and CDR2 YYEEEE. CDR3 sequence: CASSLLRVEVADTQYF. DNA of the CDR3: TGTGCCAGCAGCTTGCTCAGGGTGGAAGTCGCAGATACGCAGTATTTT.

This clone occurred many times. The V gene is TRBV24-1, the J gene TRBJ1-2; the match to TRBD1 covers 8 bases. The length of the CDR3 is 14 residues. Unmatched junction bases numbered 7, after V lost 7 bases and J lost 4 bases. The germline CDR1 and CDR2 sequences are KGHDR and SFDVKD. The chain's CDR3 is CATSSEGQVYGYTF. The CDR3 DNA reads TGTGCCACCAGCTCCGAGGGACAGGTCTATGGCTACACCTTC.

This clone was found a few times. V and J are TRBV10-1 and TRBJ2-5; no clear D. Germline values: CDR1 WNHNN, CDR2 SYGVQD (reference sequence). With 0 bases removed from V and 1 base from J, the gap between germline ends came to 3 bases. The CDR3 consists of 13 residues. The CDR3 bases are TGCGCCAGCAGTGAGTCGGCCCAAGAGACCCAGTACTTC. This translates into CASSESAQETQYF.

This clone came up a few times. The chain has TRBV29-1 and TRBJ2-1; 7 nucleotides line up with TRBD2. CDR1 and CDR2 (germline): SQVTM, ANQGSEA. Unmatched junction bases numbered 11, after V lost 7 bases and J lost 8 bases. CDR3 size: 13 residues. CDR3 in amino acids: CSGGGEEYHEQFF. CDR3 sequence (DNA): TGCAGCGGGGGGGGGGAGGAGTACCATGAGCAGTTCTTC.

This clone has a count of ten or more. The CDR3 DNA is TGTGCCAGCGATGAAAGGGAGTATAGCAATCAGCCCCAGCATTTT. Protein: CASDEREYSNQPQHF. This sequence joins TRBV7-8 and TRBJ1-5; unclear D gene. Trimming stripped 8 bases from V and 0 bases from J, with 14 bases between. The CDR3 length is 15 residues. Germline assignment: CDR1 SGHVS and CDR2 FQNEAQ.

This clone was seen a handful of times. This rearrangement joins TRBV28 to TRBJ1-6, with a tentative D call TRBD1 (6 bases). Trimming took off 5 bases at V and 16 bases at J, with 18 bases between the two ends. This CDR3 contains 13 residues. Germline CDR1 MDHEN, CDR2 SYDVKM. CDR3 loop: CASSPRTVTRLHF. For the CDR3, the DNA is TGTGCCAGCAGTCCAAGGACAGTGACTAGACTCCACTTT.

This clone has a count of ten or more. V and J are TRBV20-1 and TRBJ1-3; no clear D gene. The V gene's germline CDR1 is DFQATT and CDR2 SNEGSKA (reference sequence). This CDR3 region has 13 residues. Trimming cost V 5 bases and J 2 bases, with 10 bases left between them. Written as DNA, the CDR3 is TGCAGTGCTGGAAGGACGGCTGGAAACACCATATATTTT. Its translation is CSAGRTAGNTIYF.

V and J are TRBV19 and TRBJ1-6; no reliable D call. This CDR3 region has 14 residues. V gave up 3 bases and J gave up 3 bases, with 6 bases separating them. The V gene's germline CDR1 is LNHDA and CDR2 SQIVND (reference sequence). The CDR3 sequence: CASSILVYNSPLHF. The CDR3 nucleotides read TGTGCCAGTAGTATTCTCGTCTATAATTCACCCCTCCACTTT.

V usage is TRBV15 and J usage is TRBJ1-1; no clear D gene. Germline V gene data show CDR1 as LNHNV and CDR2 as YYDKDF (reference sequence). The CDR3 has 12 amino acids. The V and J ends lost 2 bases and 6 bases respectively, with 7 bases between them. The CDR3 reads CATSRMGSEAFF. CDR3 bases: TGTGCCACCAGCAGAATGGGGTCTGAAGCTTTCTTT.

This clone came up a few times. The rearrangement joins TRBV19 to TRBJ1-1, with TRBD1 as a possible D gene (5 bases). The V end lost 3 bases, the J end lost 5 bases, and 13 bases lay between the germline ends. Germline-derived CDR1 and CDR2 are LNHDA and SQIVND (reference sequence). The CDR3 covers 14 residues. The CDR3 DNA reads as TGTGCCAGTAGTATGGGGCCTGGGACTACTGAAGCTTTCTTT. Its protein is CASSMGPGTTEAFF.

This clone was recorded a few times. The J gene is TRBJ2-3, the V gene TRBV30; D is possibly TRBD1 (5 bases). There are 13 residues in the CDR3. Trimming shortened V by 3 bases and J by 2 bases, and 9 bases separated the two germline ends. Germline V gene lookup returns CDR1 GTSNPN and CDR2 SVGIG (reference sequence). The CDR3 sequence: CAWSLGHTDTQYF. CDR3 coding DNA: TGTGCCTGGAGCCTAGGACACACAGATACGCAGTATTTT.